Listed below are T cell receptor beta chains from one sample, sequenced in a study of beta chain features in type 1 diabetes. Assay used: immunoSEQ multiplex PCR; TCRdb lists only in-frame clones, some missing. The sample lists approximately 300,000 clones, 8% to 13% occurring once. Sequenced: naive CD4+ T cells from blood. These receptors came from a young woman in good health. Both conserved end residues are part of each CDR3. The D gene is left open where the match is weak. Part of the rows lack a size; the others show once, few, many or a class for expanded clones.

J: TRBJ2-1; length: 15; D: .; size: .; V: TRBV7-9; DNA: TGTGCCAGCAGCCCCCGTTCCCAGGGAGGCAATGAGCAGTTCTTC; CDR3: CASSPRSQGGNEQFF
J: TRBJ2-3; length: 15; D: .; size: few; V: TRBV5-1; DNA: TGCGCCAGCAGCTTGGGCTATGGTGGCACAGATACGCAGTATTTT; CDR3: CASSLGYGGTDTQYF
J: TRBJ2-3; length: 16; D: .; size: .; V: TRBV27; DNA: TGTGCCAGCAGTTTAGCGGGCGGGATCCACACAGATACGCAGTATTTT; CDR3: CASSLAGGIHTDTQYF
J: TRBJ2-5; length: 13; D: .; size: .; V: TRBV7-2; DNA: TGTGCCAGCACCTTAACCACAGGGGAGACCCAGTACTTC; CDR3: CASTLTTGETQYF
J: TRBJ2-7; length: 12; D: .; size: few; V: TRBV28; DNA: TGTGCCAGCAGTTTAGCTCTGCGCGAGCAGTACTTC; CDR3: CASSLALREQYF
J: TRBJ2-1; length: 14; D: TRBD1; size: few; V: TRBV2; DNA: TGTGCCAGCAGTGAGGACAGGGCCCCTGATGAGCAGTTCTTC; CDR3: CASSEDRAPDEQFF
J: TRBJ1-4; length: 15; D: .; size: few; V: TRBV21-1; DNA: TGTGCCAGCAGCAATCCGGGACTGTTTAATGAAAAACTGTTTTTT; CDR3: CASSNPGLFNEKLFF
J: TRBJ2-2; length: 14; D: .; size: .; V: TRBV18; DNA: TGTGCCAGCTCACCTACCGACAGCACCGGGGAGCTGTTTTTT; CDR3: CASSPTDSTGELFF
J: TRBJ1-1; length: 14; D: TRBD1; size: .; V: TRBV28; DNA: TGTGCCAGCAGTTTTTCCCAGGGGGGCGATGAAGCTTTCTTT; CDR3: CASSFSQGGDEAFF
J: TRBJ2-5; length: 14; D: .; size: few; V: TRBV5-6; DNA: TGTGCCAGCAGCTTGGCCTCACTACAAGAGACCCAGTACTTC; CDR3: CASSLASLQETQYF
J: TRBJ2-2; length: 14; D: TRBD1; size: .; V: TRBV6-1; DNA: TGTGCCAGCCGGACAGGGTCGTTATCCGGGGAGCTGTTTTTT; CDR3: CASRTGSLSGELFF
J: TRBJ1-2; length: 14; D: .; size: .; V: TRBV7-8; DNA: TGTGCCAGCAGCTTAGTGGGGGCGCGCGATGGCTACACCTTC; CDR3: CASSLVGARDGYTF
J: TRBJ2-5; length: 13; D: .; size: few; V: TRBV7-9; DNA: TGTGCCAGCAGCCGAGGCAGAGTGGAGACCCAGTACTTC; CDR3: CASSRGRVETQYF
J: TRBJ1-1; length: 15; D: .; size: .; V: TRBV5-1; DNA: TGCGCCAGCAGCTCTGCAGGCTTCAAAGGGGATGAAGCTTTCTTT; CDR3: CASSSAGFKGDEAFF
J: TRBJ2-4; length: 15; D: TRBD1; size: .; V: TRBV27; DNA: TGTGCCAGCAGTTTACCCCACAGGGGCCAAAACATTCAGTACTTC; CDR3: CASSLPHRGQNIQYF
J: TRBJ2-5; length: 16; D: .; size: few; V: TRBV5-1; DNA: TGCGCCAGCAGCTTGGATAACAGGCTCTCTCAAGAGACCCAGTACTTC; CDR3: CASSLDNRLSQETQYF
J: TRBJ2-1; length: 16; D: TRBD2; size: .; V: TRBV7-3; DNA: TGTGCCAGCAGCTCCCATTCGGGAGGGAACTACAATGAGCAGTTCTTC; CDR3: CASSSHSGGNYNEQFF
J: TRBJ1-5; length: 16; D: .; size: few; V: TRBV21-1; DNA: TGTGCCAGCAGCAAAAGGCAGGGGGTGTATGATCAGCCCCAGCATTTT; CDR3: CASSKRQGVYDQPQHF
J: TRBJ2-5; length: 14; D: .; size: few; V: TRBV7-2; DNA: TGTGCCAGCACCCCTTCGAGAGCCCAAGAGACCCAGTACTTC; CDR3: CASTPSRAQETQYF
J: TRBJ2-7; length: 14; D: TRBD1; size: .; V: TRBV7-3; DNA: TGTGCCAGCAGCTTAACGCAGGGGGCGCGGGAGCAGTACTTC; CDR3: CASSLTQGAREQYF
J: TRBJ2-3; length: 16; D: TRBD1; size: few; V: TRBV7-9; DNA: TGTGCCAGCAGCATTACCGGGACAGGACGATCAGATACGCAGTATTTT; CDR3: CASSITGTGRSDTQYF
J: TRBJ2-7; length: 14; D: .; size: few; V: TRBV5-1; DNA: TGCGCCAGCTTTCTTAGCGGTCCTTTGGACGAGCAGTACTTC; CDR3: CASFLSGPLDEQYF
J: TRBJ2-1; length: 15; D: .; size: .; V: TRBV19; DNA: TGTGCCAGTAGGCAGGCGCATGAGTCCTACAATGAGCAGTTCTTC; CDR3: CASRQAHESYNEQFF
J: TRBJ2-3; length: 16; D: TRBD2; size: .; V: TRBV7-8; DNA: TGTGCCAGCAGCTTAGTAGTAGCGGGAGCGGGGGATACGCAGTATTTT; CDR3: CASSLVVAGAGDTQYF
J: TRBJ1-2; length: 15; D: TRBD1; size: .; V: TRBV11-2; DNA: TGTGCCAGCAGCCCCGACAGGGGGCTGAACTATGGCTACACCTTC; CDR3: CASSPDRGLNYGYTF
J: TRBJ2-5; length: 14; D: .; size: .; V: TRBV5-5; DNA: TGTGCCAGCAGCTTTTCTCCGGGGGAAGAGACCCAGTACTTC; CDR3: CASSFSPGEETQYF
J: TRBJ2-7; length: 12; D: .; size: .; V: TRBV27; DNA: TGTGCCAGCAGCTCAGGCCCCTACGAGCAGTACTTC; CDR3: CASSSGPYEQYF
J: TRBJ1-1; length: 13; D: .; size: few; V: TRBV18; DNA: TGTGCCAGCTCACCAAACAGGGACACTGAAGCTTTCTTT; CDR3: CASSPNRDTEAFF
J: TRBJ2-1; length: 14; D: .; size: few; V: TRBV7-9; DNA: TGTGCCAGCAGCTCCGCGACTAGTCACCCTGAGCAGTTCTTC; CDR3: CASSSATSHPEQFF
J: TRBJ2-5; length: 16; D: TRBD2; size: .; V: TRBV19; DNA: TGTGCCAGTAGTCGACTAGCGGGACCGATTCAAGAGACCCAGTACTTC; CDR3: CASSRLAGPIQETQYF
J: TRBJ1-2; length: 15; D: .; size: .; V: TRBV28; DNA: TGTGCCAGCAGTTTAGGGGGCACTTCTAACTATGGCTACACCTTC; CDR3: CASSLGGTSNYGYTF
J: TRBJ2-1; length: 13; D: TRBD2; size: .; V: TRBV28; DNA: TGTGCCTGCACAGCCGGGAGGGCCCATGAGCAGTTCTTC; CDR3: CACTAGRAHEQFF
J: TRBJ2-3; length: 14; D: .; size: .; V: TRBV29-1; DNA: TGCAGCGTTGGCGACAAGGGGTACACGGATACGCAGTATTTT; CDR3: CSVGDKGYTDTQYF
J: TRBJ2-7; length: 14; D: TRBD1; size: .; V: TRBV6-5; DNA: TGTGCCAGCAGTCGGGACAGGCAAAGAGGCGGGCAGTACTTC; CDR3: CASSRDRQRGGQYF
J: TRBJ2-3; length: 16; D: TRBD1; size: .; V: TRBV2; DNA: TGTGCCAGCAGTGAAGCGGGACAGGGGGCGTCAGATACGCAGTATTTT; CDR3: CASSEAGQGASDTQYF
J: TRBJ2-7; length: 14; D: TRBD2; size: .; V: TRBV28; DNA: TGTGCCAGCAGTTCGACTAGCGGGAACCTGGAGCAGTACTTC; CDR3: CASSSTSGNLEQYF
J: TRBJ2-1; length: 13; D: .; size: .; V: TRBV7-2; DNA: TGTGCCAGCAGCTTACAAACTAGTACTGAGCAGTTCTTC; CDR3: CASSLQTSTEQFF
J: TRBJ2-3; length: 15; D: TRBD2; size: few; V: TRBV9; DNA: TGTGCCAGCAGCGTAGATAGCGGGAGAGCAGATACGCAGTATTTT; CDR3: CASSVDSGRADTQYF
J: TRBJ2-2; length: 15; D: TRBD2; size: few; V: TRBV9; DNA: TGTGCCAGCAGCGTAGAAATGCGGGAGGGTCGGGAGCTGTTTTTT; CDR3: CASSVEMREGRELFF
J: TRBJ2-7; length: 15; D: TRBD2; size: .; V: TRBV30; DNA: TGTGCCTGGAGGGAACCAGCGGGAGTAGCCTACGAGCAGTACTTC; CDR3: CAWREPAGVAYEQYF
J: TRBJ1-1; length: 13; D: .; size: .; V: TRBV5-1; DNA: TGCGCCAGTACTGAACAGGGACACACTGAAGCTTTCTTT; CDR3: CASTEQGHTEAFF
J: TRBJ2-7; length: 12; D: .; size: few; V: TRBV10-3; DNA: TGTGCCATCAGTGAGCGCGAATACGAGCAGTACTTC; CDR3: CAISEREYEQYF
J: TRBJ1-2; length: 13; D: .; size: .; V: TRBV7-9; DNA: TGTGCCAGCGTAAAGGGAGCGGACTATGGCTACACCTTC; CDR3: CASVKGADYGYTF
J: TRBJ2-5; length: 15; D: .; size: .; V: TRBV7-2; DNA: TGTGCCAGCAGGCCGGGACTTCTTAACCAAGAGACCCAGTACTTC; CDR3: CASRPGLLNQETQYF
J: TRBJ2-2; length: 15; D: TRBD2; size: few; V: TRBV7-9; DNA: TGTGCCAGCAGCGCCCTCGGGGGGGTCACCGGGGAGCTGTTTTTT; CDR3: CASSALGGVTGELFF
J: TRBJ2-1; length: 15; D: TRBD2; size: .; V: TRBV9; DNA: TGTGCCAGCAGCCTTGCTGCTAGCGGGGCCAATGAGCAGTTCTTC; CDR3: CASSLAASGANEQFF
J: TRBJ2-5; length: 14; D: .; size: few; V: TRBV18; DNA: TGTGCCAGCTCACCACCGATGATGGGCGAGACCCAGTACTTC; CDR3: CASSPPMMGETQYF
J: TRBJ1-1; length: 15; D: TRBD1; size: .; V: TRBV5-4; DNA: TGTGCCAGCAGCCCCGGGACAGGGCCATGGTTTGAAGCTTTCTTT; CDR3: CASSPGTGPWFEAFF
J: TRBJ1-5; length: 13; D: .; size: .; V: TRBV29-1; DNA: TGCAGCGTGAGGGGGGGTAGCAATCAGCCCCAGCATTTT; CDR3: CSVRGGSNQPQHF
J: TRBJ1-5; length: 14; D: TRBD1; size: .; V: TRBV30; DNA: TGTGCCTGGGGGGGACAGTTCACCGATCAGCCCCAGCATTTT; CDR3: CAWGGQFTDQPQHF